The entry below gives a single T cell receptor (beta chain) sequence along with its context. This clonotype came up many times. The antigen it binds to is not known. No clone much larger than this one lies a single base away; base qualities are absent. The source of the sample is a study of blood T cells in healthy people across ages (dated by TCRdb to the mid-2010s). General notes on the study: Template switching captured roughly one uniquely barcoded TCR beta cDNA molecule per two T cells in model experiments. To track age-related changes in TCR beta repertoire diversity, the study relied on deep sequencing normalized with unique cDNA molecular identifiers. Donors of different ages were randomly distributed across sequencing lanes to avoid experimental bias. The study analyzed two additional independent replicas of 1 million unique cDNA reads from the same blood draw for two donors, one aged 18 to 30 and one aged 80 or older. Donors were grouped into four age groups: young (average about 15 years), middle-aged (39), aged (roughly 67) and long-lived (82). Overall study outcomes, separate from this receptor: A strong correlation was found between observed TCR beta diversity and the percentage of naive T cells measured by flow cytometry. The long-lived group showed more naive CD4+ T cells, fewer expanded clones and increased TCR diversity than the aged group, suggesting age selection. Since profiling was done on bulk unsorted PBMCs, naive and antigen-experienced compartments could not be conclusively compared. Because donor CMV infection status was unknown, age-related changes in expanded clonotypes were potentially confounded. Observed TCR beta diversity per million T cells fell roughly linearly with age, and a significant reduction was already apparent by age roughly 40. Estimates of total diversity from one million sequenced T cells were regarded as lower bounds and underestimates.

Receptor amplification or capture employed 5' RACE. This sample was sequenced with an Illumina HiSeq 2500. The second PCR ran for about 7 to 11 cycles and used a J-beta primer mix along with a sample-barcoded 5' primer. A unique molecular identifier was introduced onto each TCR beta cDNA molecule by a template-switch 5' adaptor carrying 12 random nucleotides. Each sample yielded at least 2.5 million CDR3-containing paired-end reads. The Mint cDNA synthesis kit, primed by a TRBC-specific oligonucleotide, was used to synthesize first-strand cDNA from all RNA. After uracil-DNA glycosylase treatment, a first 18-cycle PCR used universal primers M1SS and BC2_uni_R on all cDNA. In the source study's methods: For normalization, 1 million high-quality reads were randomly selected from each sample, with every read carrying a distinct molecular identifier. Reads sharing molecular identifiers were discarded rather than binned into consensus sequences. MiTCR, with a Q25 quality threshold and the strictest error-elimination algorithm, was used for CDR3 identification, clonotype clustering and error correction. A nonparametric unseen species model using Euler transformation provided a lower-bound estimate of total TCR beta diversity. The public reads were reprocessed in TCRdb via fastp at Q25 and MiXCR, keeping in-frame beta chains. Entries that share a CDR3 protein sequence are merged under the most common genes and DNA. These V and J calls rely on TCRdb rather than the paper's analysis. In this sample the table shows hundreds of thousands of distinct CDR3 sequences, under 30% of which occur a single time. The ten largest make up approximately 14% of the sample.

Systemically healthy Caucasian individuals from Russia, 35 to 40 in total and aged roughly 6 to 100 years, were included as donors. Roughly 9.5 milliliters of peripheral blood were drawn from each donor into EDTA-treated Vacutainer tubes. Ficoll-Paque density-gradient centrifugation was used to isolate PBMCs, with at least 7 million per sample. Total RNA was extracted from PBMCs with Trizol reagent, with at least 5 micrograms obtained per sample. For every donor, flow cytometry on a PBMC aliquot measured the percentage of naive CD45RAhigh/CD27high T cells. The sequenced sample was blood. The TCR comes from a woman of 80 years or more in good health.

For the CDR3, the sequence is CASSWTTNRETQYF. In nucleotide form, the sequence is TGTGCCAGCAGCTGGACGACTAATCGGGAGACCCAGTACTTC. This sequence uses TRBV5-5 and TRBJ2-5; the best D guess is TRBD2, with 5 bases matching. The germline V gene encodes CDR1 SGHKS and CDR2 YYEKEE (reference sequence). Trimming takes 3 bases from V and 5 bases from J, and the germline ends sit 14 bases apart. The CDR3 runs 14 amino acids, cysteine and phenylalanine included. The read is trimmed to its CDR3 DNA, 42 bases read in frame from base 1.